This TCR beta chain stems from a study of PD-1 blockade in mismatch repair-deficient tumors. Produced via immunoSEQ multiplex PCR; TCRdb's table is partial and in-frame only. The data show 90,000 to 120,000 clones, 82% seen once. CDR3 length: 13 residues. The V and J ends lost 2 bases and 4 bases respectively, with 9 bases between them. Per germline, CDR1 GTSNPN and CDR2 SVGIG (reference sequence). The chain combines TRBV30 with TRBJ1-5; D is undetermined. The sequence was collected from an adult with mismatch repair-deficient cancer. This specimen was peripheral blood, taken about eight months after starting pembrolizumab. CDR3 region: CAWSPQRNQPQHF. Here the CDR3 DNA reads TGTGCCTGGAGTCCCCAGCGGAATCAGCCCCAGCATTTT.